This T cell receptor beta chain was identified during a study of shared clonotypes between healthy human individuals. Study background: Donors consisted of two women and a few men between 18 and 49.

Study-wide results and caveats: Sharing across four donors was highest in naive CD4 (roughly 5%) and lowest in memory CD8 (roughly 0.4%).

The assay was immunoSEQ multiplex PCR, and TCRdb's table has in-frame clones only and misses some. The table records about 2.2 million clones, 93% of them present only once. Naive CD8 cells lacked CD45RO, underwent positive selection for CCR7 and left out terminally differentiated effector memory CD45RA+ cells. Germline lookup yields CDR1 MNHEY and CDR2 SVGAGI. The CDR3 runs 13 residues. The V end was cut by 2 bases, the J end by 7 bases, with 11 bases between. This clone came up once. Antigen specificity is unknown. The sequencing sample was made of naive CD8+ T cells from PBMCs. This sequence was found in a man aged 18 to 30 in good health. Some clones in this sample may be carry-over from other donors' samples. The J gene is TRBJ2-5, the V gene TRBV6-5, with a possible D match to TRBD2 (5 bases). The DNA of the CDR3 is TGTGCCAGCAGTTACGGACCCCGGGGGACCCAGTACTTC. Amino acids: CASSYGPRGTQYF.